The clone carrying this TCR beta chain was seen a handful of times. This sample is drawn from a study of T cell changes during pregnancy in multiple sclerosis. Generated by immunoSEQ multiplex PCR, the TCRdb table keeps only in-frame clones and is missing some. The profile shows tens of thousands of clones, roughly 92% of them singletons. The CDR3 has 14 amino acids. V lost 6 bases to trimming and J lost 7 bases; unmatched junction nucleotides: 6. Germline-derived CDR1 and CDR2 are ENHRY and SYGVKD. The sequencing here drew on peripheral blood, taken in the second trimester of pregnancy. V and J are TRBV10-3 and TRBJ1-5, with 10 nucleotides matching TRBD1. The clonotype originates from a female donor with multiple sclerosis, enrolled in a pregnancy study. This CDR3 reads CAIRGTGEDQPQHF. In nucleotides, the CDR3 is TGTGCCATCAGGGGGACAGGGGAGGACCAGCCCCAGCATTTT.